The clone carrying this TCR beta chain was observed once. Its antigen is not known. The CDR3 is made up of 18 amino acids. Trimming cost V 3 bases and J 0 bases; bases outside gene matches: 8. The germline V gene encodes CDR1 KGHSH and CDR2 LQKENI. This sample was taken from a study of T cell repertoires in cytomegalovirus infection. TCRdb re-derived calls from the reads in MiXCR, one entry per CDR3 protein. This sample has about 740,000 distinct CDR3 sequences, with 30% to 35% found just once. This chain joins TRBV18 and TRBJ2-5, with TRBD2 identical over 12 bases. The receptor was derived from a human donor in good health (CMV status not recorded). Some clones in this sample may be carry-over from other donors' samples. The sample was cultured PBMCs, taken from culture after CMV antigen stimulation. The CDR3 nucleotides read TGTGCCAGCTCACCTCGTGGACTAGCGGGAACGTACCAAGAGACCCAGTACTTC. It yields the protein CASSPRGLAGTYQETQYF.